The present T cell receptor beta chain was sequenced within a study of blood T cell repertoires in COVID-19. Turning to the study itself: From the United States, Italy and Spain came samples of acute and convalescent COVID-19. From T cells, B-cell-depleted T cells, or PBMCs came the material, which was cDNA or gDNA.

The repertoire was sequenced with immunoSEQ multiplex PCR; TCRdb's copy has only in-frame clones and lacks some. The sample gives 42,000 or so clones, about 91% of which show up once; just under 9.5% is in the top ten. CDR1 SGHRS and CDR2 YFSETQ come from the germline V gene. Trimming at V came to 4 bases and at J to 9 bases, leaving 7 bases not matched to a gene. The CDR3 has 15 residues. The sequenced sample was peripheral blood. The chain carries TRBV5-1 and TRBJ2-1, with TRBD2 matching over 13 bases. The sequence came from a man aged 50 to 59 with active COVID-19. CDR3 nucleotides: TGCGCCAGCAGCCTGGGACTAGCGGGATCGGGTGAGCAGTTCTTC. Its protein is CASSLGLAGSGEQFF.